This T cell receptor beta chain was sequenced in a study of T cell responses to AZD1222 COVID-19 vaccine. The germline V gene has CDR1 SGHNT and CDR2 YYREEE (reference sequence). The J segment lost 0 bases and the V segment lost 2 bases, leaving 15 bases of the junction unmatched. This CDR3 is 19 amino acids long. Produced via immunoSEQ multiplex PCR; TCRdb's table is partial and in-frame only. The data show about 160,000 clones, approximately 90% seen once. Study conclusions and caveats: Of spike-specific TCRs, nearly half reportedly target regions left unmutated in variants. Possibly, clonal diversity was underestimated; donors were largely white British and included more females.

Points on this clone: The antigen remains unidentified.

The source of this sequence is an adult who received the AZD1222 COVID-19 vaccine. The chain recombines TRBV5-4 with TRBJ2-3, with 7 bases fitting TRBD2. The sample was peripheral blood, taken 28 days after the second AZD1222 dose. CDR3 region: CASSFMIRERDSSTDTQYF. CDR3 coding DNA: TGTGCCAGCAGCTTTATGATCCGAGAGCGGGACTCTAGCACAGATACGCAGTATTTT.